Listed here are 22 T cell receptor beta chains from one sample, sequenced in a study of cytomegalovirus exposure and HLA in healthy donors. Assay used: immunoSEQ multiplex PCR; TCRdb lists only in-frame clones, some missing. The table records roughly 330,000 clones, around 90% of them present only once. The sequenced sample was PBMCs. These receptors were taken from a woman between 25 and 40 years old in good health and CMV-seropositive.

The genes are TRBV6-1 and TRBJ2-2; TRBD2 matches at 8 bases. CDR1 is MNHNS, CDR2 SASEGT, per germline. The CDR3 consists of 17 residues. V lost 2 bases to trimming and J lost 0 bases; unmatched junction nucleotides: 5. The CDR3 loop is CASSESSLAANTGELFF. CDR3 in DNA: TGTGCCAGCAGTGAATCTTCACTAGCGGCGAACACCGGGGAGCTGTTTTTT.

J is TRBJ2-2 and V is TRBV7-9; D is ambiguous. V was clipped by 3 bases and J by 4 bases, with 6 bases between them. Germline CDR1 is SEHNR and CDR2 is FQNEAQ (reference sequence). This CDR3 is built from 13 residues. The CDR3 spells CASSFGSTGELFF. DNA of the CDR3: TGTGCCAGCAGCTTCGGATCCACCGGGGAGCTGTTTTTT.

The V call is TRBV9, the J call TRBJ2-3; TRBD2 aligns across 11 bases. V was pared by 3 bases and J by 6 bases, with 6 bases of the junction left unmatched. The V gene's germline CDR1 is SGDLS and CDR2 YYNGEE. The CDR3 covers 15 residues. CDR3 DNA sequence: TGTGCCAGCAGCGCTAGCGGGGGGACGTCGGATACGCAGTATTTT. This codes for CASSASGGTSDTQYF.

With respect to this clone: This specimen includes other DNA sequences encoding the same CDR3. The CDR3 nucleotides read TGCGCCAGCAGCTTGGAAGGTTACGAGCAGTACTTC. Encoded protein: CASSLEGYEQYF. The genes are TRBV5-1 and TRBJ2-7; no clear D. The CDR3 sequence is 12 residues long. Looked up from germline, CDR1 is SGHRS and CDR2 is YFSETQ. The germline V and J ends were trimmed by 0 bases and 4 bases, with 5 bases remaining between them.

The chain is built from TRBV2 and TRBJ2-1; 11 bases are shared with TRBD2. Germline V gene data show CDR1 as SNHLY and CDR2 as FYNNEI. V dropped 3 bases and J dropped 7; count of bases not matched to a gene: 2. The CDR3 spans 14 residues. CDR3 nucleotides: TGTGCCAGCAGTGATCTAGCGGGGGGAAATGAGCAGTTCTTC. It is translated as CASSDLAGGNEQFF.

The CDR3 region has the DNA TGTGCCAGCAGTCTCGTAGCGGGGGGAGCCTTTGAAGAGACCCAGTACTTC. Translated: CASSLVAGGAFEETQYF. This chain joins TRBV28 and TRBJ2-5; 10 nucleotides line up with TRBD2. CDR1 and CDR2 (germline): MDHEN, SYDVKM. The trim removed 5 bases at V and 3 bases at J, leaving 12 bases unmatched. This CDR3 is built from 17 residues. Variable domain in full (rest from reference TRBV28 and TRBJ2-5): DVKVTQSSRYLVKRTGEKVFLECVQDMDHENMFWYRQDPGLGLRLIYFSYDVKMKEKGDIPEGYSVSREKKERFSLILESASTNQTSMYLCASSLVAGGAFEETQYFGPGTRLLVL.

The chain's CDR3 is CASSPPGTMTGVNEQFF. The CDR3 nucleotides read TGTGCCAGCTCACCACCGGGAACTATGACAGGGGTGAATGAGCAGTTCTTC. The gene calls are TRBV18 and TRBJ2-1; 8 bases are shared with TRBD1. After removal of 0 bases from V and 7 bases from J, the junction contained 11 bases not matched to a gene. The germline V gene has CDR1 KGHSH and CDR2 LQKENI. The CDR3 totals 17 residues.

J is TRBJ2-7 and V is TRBV6-5, with 14 bases matching TRBD2. This CDR3 is built from 14 residues. CDR1 and CDR2 (germline): MNHEY, SVGAGI. Germline trimming cut 3 bases from V and 9 bases from J; bases unmatched to any gene: 4. In nucleotides, the CDR3 is TGTGCCAGCAGTTATGGGACTAGCGGGGGCCTGCAGTACTTC. Translating gives CASSYGTSGGLQYF.

The chain joins TRBV29-1 to TRBJ2-7; 8 bases map to TRBD2. Per germline, CDR1 SQVTM and CDR2 ANQGSEA. The CDR3 is 16 amino acids. With V trimmed by 4 bases and J by 7 bases, 18 bases remained unmatched. CDR3 region: CSVAPHSGVLIQEQYF. The CDR3 bases are TGCAGCGTTGCCCCCCATAGCGGGGTCCTGATTCAGGAGCAGTACTTC.

The rearrangement uses TRBV4-3 and TRBJ2-7; D is uncertain. The germline CDR1 and CDR2 sequences are LGHNA and YSLEER. The CDR3 is 16 amino acids. The germline V and J ends were trimmed by 4 bases and 1 base, with 17 bases remaining between them. The CDR3 DNA is TGCGCCAGCAGCCGCAGCTCGGGCCGCACGTCCTACGAGCAGTACTTC. It specifies CASSRSSGRTSYEQYF.

This clone has more than one count but fewer than ten. This sequence joins TRBV5-1 and TRBJ1-1; D gene ambiguous. V shed 4 bases and J shed 5 bases, with 24 bases lying between them. The CDR3 is 17 amino acids. Germline V lookup: CDR1 SGHRS, CDR2 YFSETQ. The CDR3 loop is CASSPPGSDLGGTEAFF. The CDR3 DNA reads TGCGCCAGCAGCCCACCCGGTAGCGACCTTGGCGGGACTGAAGCTTTCTTT. The full variable domain, its missing parts supplied by reference TRBV5-1 and TRBJ1-1, is KAGVTQTPRYLIKTRGQQVTLSCSPISGHRSVSWYQQTPGQGLQFLFEYFSETQRNKGNFPGRFSGRQFSNSRSEMNVSTLELGDSALYLCASSPPGSDLGGTEAFFGQGTRLTVV.

J is TRBJ2-1 and V is TRBV4-2; 14 bases are shared with TRBD2. The CDR3 spans 20 residues. Germline trimming cut 2 bases from V and 1 base from J; bases unmatched to any gene: 10. Germline lookup yields CDR1 LGHNA and CDR2 YNFKEQ. The CDR3 DNA sequence: TGTGCCAGCAGCCAATCAACGGGACTAGCGGGGGTGGGATCCTACAATGAGCAGTTCTTC. It translates to CASSQSTGLAGVGSYNEQFF.

The J gene is TRBJ2-7, the V gene TRBV19; D is perhaps TRBD2 (6 bases). CDR3 size: 14 residues. Germline V lookup: CDR1 LNHDA, CDR2 SQIVND (reference sequence). V gave up 3 bases and J gave up 4 bases, with 13 bases separating them. The CDR3 is CASSIGGGRYEQYF. CDR3 nucleotide sequence: TGTGCCAGTAGTATCGGTGGTGGGAGGTACGAGCAGTACTTC.

This chain connects TRBV7-3 to TRBJ2-3; TRBD2 aligns across 10 bases. V trimming: 4 bases; J trimming: 6 bases; junction bases outside the gene matches: 10. Germline CDR1 is SGHTA and CDR2 is FQGTGA. This CDR3 has 16 residues. CDR3 amino acids: CASSSIAGGPKDTQYF. In nucleotides, the CDR3 is TGTGCCAGCAGCTCGATAGCGGGGGGCCCGAAGGATACGCAGTATTTT.

This clone was detected a few times. The V call is TRBV19, the J call TRBJ2-6; 11 bases line up with TRBD2. After removal of 3 bases from V and 4 bases from J, the junction contained 5 bases not matched to a gene. The CDR3 is 17 residues long. From germline, CDR1 is LNHDA and CDR2 SQIVND (reference sequence). CDR3 bases: TGTGCCAGTAGTATCCTAGCGGGAGGCGCCGGGGCCAACGTCCTGACTTTC. Its protein is CASSILAGGAGANVLTF.

This clone was seen a single time. The chain combines TRBV6-6 with TRBJ1-1; no clear D gene. V was trimmed by 1 base and J by 0 bases, leaving 12 bases between them. CDR3 length: 16 residues. Germline-derived CDR1 and CDR2 are MNHNY and SVGAGI (reference sequence). The CDR3 DNA is TGTGCCAGCAGTTACTTAGTTGTCGAAGTGAACACTGAAGCTTTCTTT. This encodes CASSYLVVEVNTEAFF.

The gene calls are TRBV14 and TRBJ2-1, with D tentatively TRBD2 (6 bases). Trimming took 1 base from V and 4 from J, leaving 14 bases between them. The CDR3 has 16 amino acids. The germline V gene has CDR1 SGHDN and CDR2 FVKESK. CDR3 sequence (DNA): TGTGCCAGCAGCCAAGTTGGGGGAGGCACATACAATGAGCAGTTCTTC. Protein: CASSQVGGGTYNEQFF. Full variable domain (missing parts from reference TRBV14 and TRBJ2-1): EAGVTQFPSHSVIEKGQTVTLRCDPISGHDNLYWYRRVMGKEIKFLLHFVKESKQDESGMPNNRFLAERTGGTYSTLKVQPAELEDSGVYFCASSQVGGGTYNEQFFGPGTRLTVL.

The chain carries TRBV2 and TRBJ1-5; D perhaps matches TRBD1 (5 bases). Germline values: CDR1 SNHLY, CDR2 FYNNEI. The CDR3 length is 14 residues. V dropped 2 bases and J dropped 1 base, with 6 bases sitting between them. Here the CDR3 reads CASSERDSNQPQHF. The CDR3 DNA reads TGTGCCAGCAGTGAAAGGGACAGCAATCAGCCCCAGCATTTT.

The chain employs TRBV5-1 and TRBJ2-7; maybe TRBD1 (6 bases). The CDR3 spans 13 residues. Germline CDR1 SGHRS, CDR2 YFSETQ. V dropped 5 bases and J dropped 0 bases, with 9 bases sitting between them. CDR3 region: CASRTGSSYEQYF. In nucleotides, the CDR3 is TGCGCCAGCAGAACAGGGAGCTCCTACGAGCAGTACTTC.

The chain combines TRBV5-6 with TRBJ2-2; possibly TRBD1 for D (5 bases). The V end was cut by 1 base, the J end by 6 bases, with 10 bases between. Germline V gives CDR1 SGHDT, CDR2 YYEEEE. This CDR3 has 14 amino acids. The CDR3 spells CASSLPTVPGELFF. In nucleotides, the CDR3 is TGTGCCAGCAGCTTGCCGACAGTGCCCGGGGAGCTGTTTTTT.

This chain links TRBV28 with TRBJ1-4; TRBD1 matches 9 bases. V was pared by 6 bases and J by 4 bases, with 6 bases of the junction left unmatched. Germline V lookup: CDR1 MDHEN, CDR2 SYDVKM. This CDR3 has 15 residues. The CDR3 region is CASRYRQGDNEKLFF. The DNA for the CDR3 is TGTGCCAGCAGATACCGACAGGGGGATAATGAAAAACTGTTTTTT. Together with reference TRBV28 and TRBJ1-4, the CDR3 gives the full variable domain: DVKVTQSSRYLVKRTGEKVFLECVQDMDHENMFWYRQDPGLGLRLIYFSYDVKMKEKGDIPEGYSVSREKKERFSLILESASTNQTSMYLCASRYRQGDNEKLFFGSGTQLSVL.

The rearrangement uses TRBV6-5 and TRBJ1-3; possible D gene TRBD1, 5 bases. The germline V and J ends were trimmed by 2 bases and 0 bases, with 11 bases remaining between them. Germline CDR1 is MNHEY and CDR2 is SVGAGI. CDR3 size: 16 residues. This CDR3 reads CASSYAFGGSGNTIYF. In nucleotides, the CDR3 is TGTGCCAGCAGTTACGCTTTCGGGGGCTCTGGAAACACCATATATTTT.